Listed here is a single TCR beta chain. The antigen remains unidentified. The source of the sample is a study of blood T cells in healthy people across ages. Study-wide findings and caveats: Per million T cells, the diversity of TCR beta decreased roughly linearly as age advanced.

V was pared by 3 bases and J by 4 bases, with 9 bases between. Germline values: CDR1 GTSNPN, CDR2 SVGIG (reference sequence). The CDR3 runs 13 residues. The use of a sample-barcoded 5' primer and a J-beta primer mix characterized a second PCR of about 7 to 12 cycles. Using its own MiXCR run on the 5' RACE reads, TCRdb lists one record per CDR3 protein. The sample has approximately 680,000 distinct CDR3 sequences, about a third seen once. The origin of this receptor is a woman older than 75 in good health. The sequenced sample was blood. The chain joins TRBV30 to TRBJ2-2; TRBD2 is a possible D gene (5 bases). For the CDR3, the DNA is TGTGCCTGGAGGAGGGTGGGCACCGGGGAGCTGTTTTTT. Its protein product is CAWRRVGTGELFF.